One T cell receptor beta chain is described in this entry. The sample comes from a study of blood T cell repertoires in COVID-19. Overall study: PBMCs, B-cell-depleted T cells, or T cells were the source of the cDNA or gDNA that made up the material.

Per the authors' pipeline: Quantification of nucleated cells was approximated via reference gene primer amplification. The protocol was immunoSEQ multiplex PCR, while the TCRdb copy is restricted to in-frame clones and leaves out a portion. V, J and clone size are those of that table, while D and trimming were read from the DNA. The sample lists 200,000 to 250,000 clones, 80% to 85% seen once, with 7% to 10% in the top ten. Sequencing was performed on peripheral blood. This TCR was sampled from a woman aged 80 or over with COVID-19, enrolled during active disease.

CDR3 DNA: TGTGCCAGCAGCCTTGACAGGGGGCCCTACGAGCAGTACTTC. Protein: CASSLDRGPYEQYF. The chain employs TRBV6-5 and TRBJ2-7; 10 positions match TRBD1. The J segment lost 2 bases and the V segment lost 6 bases, leaving 4 bases of the junction unmatched. This CDR3 region has 14 residues. CDR1 and CDR2 (germline): MNHEY, SVGAGI.